A selection of T cell receptor beta chains follows, all from one sample in a study of T cells in Graves' hyperthyroidism and ophthalmopathy. TCRdb called the multiplex PCR reads again in MiXCR, with one record for every CDR3 protein. Here the sample spans 560,000 or so distinct CDR3 sequences, just over 45% being singletons. Sequences were obtained from peripheral blood or thyroid tissue (not recorded which). These receptors came from a woman in her late teens or twenties with Graves' hyperthyroidism. The CDR3 runs from the conserved cysteine through the conserved F or W. A D gene is named only where the DNA matches it firmly. Size is stated for part of the rows, as once, few or many counts, or as a class when the clone is expanded.

>TRBV6-4|.|few
CASSDSRQGNSPLHF
>TRBV20-1|TRBD1|.
CSAGPGTGLNSPLHF
>TRBV7-9|.|.
CASSFGTQYF
>TRBV2|TRBD1|few
CASSPGTGPLNTEAFF
>TRBV29-1|.|.
CSVAADTDTQYF
>TRBV7-9|.|many
CASSQTGNSPLHF
>TRBV2|.|.
CASSDPLRGGRETQYF
>TRBV7-9|.|.
CASSLFGIQETQYF
>TRBV29-1|.|many
CSGRTGEKLFF
>TRBV9|TRBD2|.
CASSVWTSGRETQYF
>TRBV10-3|TRBD1|many
CAITPGQWNTEAFF
>TRBV7-8|TRBD2|.
CASSPTASGYEQYF
>TRBV12-3/TRBV12-4|.|few
CASALGLETQYF